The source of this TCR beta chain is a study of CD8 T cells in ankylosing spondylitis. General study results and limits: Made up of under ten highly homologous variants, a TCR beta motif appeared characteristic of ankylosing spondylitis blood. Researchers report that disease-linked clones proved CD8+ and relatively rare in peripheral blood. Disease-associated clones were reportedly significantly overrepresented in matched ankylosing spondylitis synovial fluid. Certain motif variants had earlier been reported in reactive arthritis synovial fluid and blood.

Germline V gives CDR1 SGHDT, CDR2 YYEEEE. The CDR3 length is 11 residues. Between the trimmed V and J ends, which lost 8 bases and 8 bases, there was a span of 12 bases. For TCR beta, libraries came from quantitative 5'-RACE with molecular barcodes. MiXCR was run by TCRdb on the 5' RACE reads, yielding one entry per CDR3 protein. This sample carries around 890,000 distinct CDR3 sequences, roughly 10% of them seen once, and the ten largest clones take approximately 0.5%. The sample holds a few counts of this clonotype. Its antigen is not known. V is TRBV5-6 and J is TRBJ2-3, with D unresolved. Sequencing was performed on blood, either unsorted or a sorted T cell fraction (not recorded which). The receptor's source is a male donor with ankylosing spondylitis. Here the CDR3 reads CARPVKATQYF. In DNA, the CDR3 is TGTGCCAGACCAGTGAAGGCTACGCAGTATTTT.